The clone carrying this TCR beta chain was detected only once. Its antigen is as yet unknown. This PCR relied on a set of 60 Vbeta primers and 13 Jbeta primers. Libraries were prepared by immunoSEQ multiplex PCR; TCRdb keeps only in-frame clonotypes and omits some of them. The table records roughly 150,000 clones, around 80% of them present only once. The sample comes from a study of cytomegalovirus exposure and HLA in healthy donors. Findings of the study overall: A missense variant in DCLRE1C was later tied to TCR beta V- and J-gene trimming. Three chains tied to CMV proved CMV antigen-specific in vitro. The study put 150 or so TCR beta chains on its list as cytomegalovirus-associated.

CDR3 length equals 15 residues. V lost 3 bases, J lost 7 bases, and 10 bases stayed unmatched. CDR1 is GTSNPN and CDR2 is SVGIG in the germline V gene (reference sequence). The sample comprised PBMCs. This TCR came from a woman in her 40s in good health and CMV-seronegative. The chain links TRBV30 to TRBJ1-4, with 8 bases identical to TRBD1. The CDR3 nucleotides are TGTGCCTGGAGATATCAACAGGGGGGTGGTGAAAAACTGTTTTTT. Translated: CAWRYQQGGGEKLFF.